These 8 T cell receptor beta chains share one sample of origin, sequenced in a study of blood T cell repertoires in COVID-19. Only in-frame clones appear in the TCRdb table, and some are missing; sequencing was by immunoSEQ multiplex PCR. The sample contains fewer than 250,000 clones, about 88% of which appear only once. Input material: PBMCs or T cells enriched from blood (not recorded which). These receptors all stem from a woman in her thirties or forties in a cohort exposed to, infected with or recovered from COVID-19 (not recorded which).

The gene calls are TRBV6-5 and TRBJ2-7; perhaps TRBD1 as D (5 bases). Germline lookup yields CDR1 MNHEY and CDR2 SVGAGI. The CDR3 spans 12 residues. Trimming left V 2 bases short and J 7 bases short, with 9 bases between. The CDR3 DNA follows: TGTGCCAGCAGTTACAGGGGTGGTGAGCAGTACTTC. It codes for CASSYRGGEQYF.

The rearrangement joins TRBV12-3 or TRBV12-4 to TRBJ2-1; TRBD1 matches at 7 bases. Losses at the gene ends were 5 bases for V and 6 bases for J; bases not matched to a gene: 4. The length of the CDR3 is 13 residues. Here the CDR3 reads CASSMTGFNEQFF. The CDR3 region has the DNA TGTGCCAGCAGTATGACAGGGTTCAATGAGCAGTTCTTC.

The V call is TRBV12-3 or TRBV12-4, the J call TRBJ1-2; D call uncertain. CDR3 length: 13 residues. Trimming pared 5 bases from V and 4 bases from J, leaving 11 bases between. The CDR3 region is CASSHQRSYGYTF. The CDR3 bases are TGTGCCAGCAGTCATCAGCGATCCTATGGCTACACCTTC.

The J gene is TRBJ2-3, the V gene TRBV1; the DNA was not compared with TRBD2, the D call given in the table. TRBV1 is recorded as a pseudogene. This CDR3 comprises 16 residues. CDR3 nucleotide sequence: TGCACCAGGACCTGTAGCGGGGGTATAGGCACAGATACGCAGTATTTT. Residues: CTRTCSGGIGTDTQYF.

The CDR3 loop is CASSSETGELFF. In nucleotides, the CDR3 is TGTGCCAGCAGCTCGGAGACCGGGGAGCTGTTTTTT. The J gene is TRBJ2-2, the V gene TRBV11-3; D is undetermined. Germline CDR1 and CDR2: SGHNT and YENEEA. The CDR3 length is 12 residues. Trimming removed 4 bases at V and 5 bases at J, with 5 bases between.

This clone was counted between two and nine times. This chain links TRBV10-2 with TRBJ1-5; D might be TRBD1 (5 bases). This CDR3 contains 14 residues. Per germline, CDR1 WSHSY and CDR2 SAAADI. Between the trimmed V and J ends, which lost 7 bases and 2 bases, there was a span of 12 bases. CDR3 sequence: CASTAGPRNQPQHF. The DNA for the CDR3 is TGCGCCAGCACGGCGGGACCCCGCAATCAGCCCCAGCATTTT.

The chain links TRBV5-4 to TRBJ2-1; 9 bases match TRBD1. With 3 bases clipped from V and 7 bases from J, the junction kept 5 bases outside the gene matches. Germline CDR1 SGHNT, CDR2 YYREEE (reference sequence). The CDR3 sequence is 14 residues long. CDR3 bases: TGTGCCAGCAGCTCCCGGGACAGGGCGAATGAGCAGTTCTTC. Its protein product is CASSSRDRANEQFF.

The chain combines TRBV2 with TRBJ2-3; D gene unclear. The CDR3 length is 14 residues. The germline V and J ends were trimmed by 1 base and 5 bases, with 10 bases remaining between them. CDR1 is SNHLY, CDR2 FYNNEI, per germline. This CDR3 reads CASSEVSGRDTQYF. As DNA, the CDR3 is TGTGCCAGCAGTGAAGTTTCTGGGCGAGATACGCAGTATTTT.